A single T cell receptor beta chain is shown here with its context. The antigen it binds to is not known. No quality values exist for individual bases; no much larger clone is one base distant. What the time point label conveys for this sample: tumor resected at nephrectomy. This specimen's treatment or condition label, per the study, means: treatment-naive control, cytoreductive nephrectomy. Control tumors came from treatment-naive renal cell carcinoma patients who underwent cytoreductive nephrectomy without prior radiation. Renal cell carcinoma with clear cell pathology was present in all patients. The control tumors used for TCR sequencing were from a few females and ten to twelve males, were resected between about 2010 and 2015, and had a median patient age of approximately 57 years (range about 40 to 90). Tumors were dissociated mechanically, digested with collagenase/hyaluronidase at 37 degrees C, processed in gentleMACS C tubes, and stored in liquid nitrogen. Genomic DNA for TCR sequencing was prepared using the QIAamp DNA Blood Mini Kit (Qiagen). Samples were included in the analyses only if all quality control checks were passed.

The immunoSEQ kit was used, according to the manufacturer's recommendations, to generate TCR beta libraries from genomic DNA. To prepare the libraries, a first multiplex PCR with proprietary primers was run, followed by a second PCR that added unique barcodes, and a bead cleanup was done after each round. A positive control reaction and a negative control reaction, both provided in the kit, were run with every batch of samples. The final libraries underwent checking on an Agilent 4200 TapeStation D1000 ScreenTape, volumetric pooling, and quantification by qPCR. An Illumina NextSeq500 fitted with a MidOutput 150-cycle cartridge performed the sequencing, running 156 Read1 cycles and 15 Index1 cycles with the kit's custom primers. The pooled library was loaded at 0.95 to 1 pM with approximately 20% PhiX control spiked in. Regarding the original processing steps: The vendor-processed data were analyzed in R, and a clonotype was defined as all T cells that share the same CDR3 nucleotide sequence. For clone abundance analyses, frequencies were normalized to the 10,000 most abundant clones per sample. Public T cell clones, averaging fewer than five per sample, were removed before analysis. Dominant motif analysis used ImmunoMap with the PAM10 matrix, gap penalty 30 and homology threshold 0.3; motifs with cumulative frequency at least 0.01 counted as dominant. The immuneACCESS repertoire file appears here via TCRdb, limited to in-frame rearrangements. These files lack a portion of the clones; in checked studies, under half of the deficit traces to unresolved V genes, and the cause of the others is not known. V and J calls and clone size are given by that table; D and trimming were obtained from the DNA. This sample has more than 11,000 clones in its table, and about 56% of those were observed once. The biggest ten clones account for around 13% of the sample.

Reading from cysteine to phenylalanine, the CDR3 counts 14 amino acids. This entry keeps only the CDR3 DNA: 42 bases, framed from base 1. The V end gives up 8 bases and the J end 2 bases, leaving 7 bases in the junction not matched to a gene. CDR1 and CDR2 (MNHEY, SVGAGI) derive from the germline V gene. This specimen belongs to a study of radiation and T cells in renal cell carcinoma (dated by TCRdb to 2018 to 2020). Looking at the study overall: In total, 53 samples underwent TCR beta sequencing: approximately 26 tumors plus 27 peripheral blood samples. Across all 55 or so samples, 4,016,671 unique CDR3 nucleotide sequences, encoding 2,658,974 unique CDR3 amino acid sequences, were identified.

Study-wide conclusions, independent of this receptor: Only small tumor regions of roughly 1.1 g were available, so intratumoral heterogeneity was not captured. Compared with controls, irradiated tumors had higher TCR clonality, as the top 100 clonotypes made up an average of around 54% of the repertoire, versus about 40% in nephrectomy-only tumors. The single-armed trial design could not address effects of radiation dose or scheduling on the TCR repertoire. A greater number of dominant CDR3 motifs was detected in irradiated tumors than in control tumors, and a larger share of the repertoire was occupied by these motifs in irradiated tumors than in control tumors.

This clonotype was sampled from a man aged 50 or older with renal cell carcinoma. The input for sequencing was tumor tissue, taken from a patient whose treatment was nephrectomy without radiotherapy. This chain joins TRBV6-5 to TRBJ2-7; 9 of the junction bases match TRBD2. The CDR3 here reads CASRSLAGPYEQYF. In nucleotides, the sequence is TGTGCCAGCCGGTCACTAGCGGGTCCCTACGAGCAGTACTTC.